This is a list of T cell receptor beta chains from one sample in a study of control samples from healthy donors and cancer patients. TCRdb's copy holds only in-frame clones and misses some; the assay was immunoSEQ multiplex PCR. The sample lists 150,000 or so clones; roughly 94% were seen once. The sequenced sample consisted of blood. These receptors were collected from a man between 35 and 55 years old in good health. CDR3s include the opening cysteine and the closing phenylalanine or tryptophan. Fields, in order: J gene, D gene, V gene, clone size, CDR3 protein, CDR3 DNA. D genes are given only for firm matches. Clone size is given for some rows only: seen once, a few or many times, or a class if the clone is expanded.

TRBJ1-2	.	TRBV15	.	CATSRDLLTAHYGYTF	TGTGCCACCAGCAGAGATCTCTTAACGGCCCACTATGGCTACACCTTC
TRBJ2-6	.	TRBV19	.	CATRLGNSGANVLTF	TGTGCCACACGGTTGGGAAACTCTGGGGCCAACGTCCTGACTTTC
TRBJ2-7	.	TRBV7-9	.	CASSPPGRSYEQYF	TGTGCCAGCAGCCCCCCGGGACGCAGCTACGAGCAGTACTTC
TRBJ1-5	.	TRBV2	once	CASTPAGGNQPQHF	TGTGCCAGCACCCCTGCGGGGGGCAATCAGCCCCAGCATTTT
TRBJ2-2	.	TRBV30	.	CAWSVGRVAGELFF	TGTGCCTGGAGTGTTGGCAGGGTAGCCGGGGAGCTGTTTTTT
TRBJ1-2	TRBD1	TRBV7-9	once	CASSFVVGQGAAGYGYTF	TGTGCCAGCAGCTTCGTAGTGGGACAGGGGGCTGCTGGATATGGCTACACCTTC
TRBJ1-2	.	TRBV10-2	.	CASRDGQILYGYTF	TGCGCCAGCAGAGACGGACAGATCCTCTATGGCTACACCTTC
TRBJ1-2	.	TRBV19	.	CATQGGYGYTF	TGTGCCACCCAGGGAGGCTATGGCTACACCTTC
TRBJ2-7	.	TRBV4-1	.	CASSQAVGLEQYF	TGCGCCAGCAGCCAAGCGGTCGGCTTGGAGCAGTACTTC
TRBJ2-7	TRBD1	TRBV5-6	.	CASSFGTGPYEQYF	TGTGCCAGCAGCTTCGGGACAGGCCCCTACGAGCAGTACTTC
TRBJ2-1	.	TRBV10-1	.	CASSESTRVTYNEQFF	TGCGCCAGCAGTGAGTCGACCAGGGTGACCTACAATGAGCAGTTCTTC
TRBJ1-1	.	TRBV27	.	CASSLSGQTMNTEAFF	TGTGCCAGCAGTTTATCGGGGCAGACTATGAACACTGAAGCTTTCTTT
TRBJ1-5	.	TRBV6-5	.	CASSIDRGGFQPQHF	TGTGCCAGCAGCATCGACCGGGGAGGATTCCAGCCCCAGCATTTT
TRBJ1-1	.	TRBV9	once	CASSPVNTEAFF	TGTGCCAGCAGCCCCGTGAACACTGAAGCTTTCTTT
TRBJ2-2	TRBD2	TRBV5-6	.	CASSFRSLAGGPTGELFF	TGTGCCAGCAGCTTTCGTAGTCTAGCGGGGGGGCCCACCGGGGAGCTGTTTTTT
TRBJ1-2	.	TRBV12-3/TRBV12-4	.	CASSLATNYGYTF	TGTGCCAGCAGTTTGGCGACAAACTATGGCTACACCTTC
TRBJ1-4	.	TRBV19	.	CASHPQVGYNEKLFF	TGTGCCAGCCACCCCCAAGTCGGATATAATGAAAAACTGTTTTTT
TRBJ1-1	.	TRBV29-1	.	CSVEGARNTEAFF	TGCAGCGTTGAAGGAGCCAGGAACACTGAAGCTTTCTTT
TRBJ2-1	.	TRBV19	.	CATDRSSGLNEQFF	TGTGCCACCGATCGGTCGAGCGGACTCAATGAGCAGTTCTTC
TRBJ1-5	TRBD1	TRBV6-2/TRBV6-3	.	CASSRGTDSNQPQHF	TGTGCCAGCAGCCGCGGGACAGATAGCAATCAGCCCCAGCATTTT
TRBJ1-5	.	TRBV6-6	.	CASSYHGGDQPQHF	TGTGCCAGCAGTTACCACGGGGGGGATCAGCCCCAGCATTTT
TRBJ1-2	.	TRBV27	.	CASSPREGRNYGYTF	TGTGCCAGCAGCCCCCGCGAGGGGCGCAACTATGGCTACACCTTC
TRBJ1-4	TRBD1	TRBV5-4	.	CASSLFQGAGEKLFF	TGTGCCAGCAGCTTGTTCCAGGGGGCAGGGGAAAAACTGTTTTTT
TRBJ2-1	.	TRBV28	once	CASSFTGSYNEQFF	TGTGCCAGCAGTTTTACCGGTTCCTACAATGAGCAGTTCTTC
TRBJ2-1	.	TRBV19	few	CASSIAGGIANEQFF	TGTGCCAGTAGTATAGCGGGGGGCATAGCGAATGAGCAGTTCTTC
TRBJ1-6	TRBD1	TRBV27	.	CASSLVGGTDYAPLHF	TGTGCCAGCAGTTTAGTAGGGGGCACGGACTATGCGCCCCTCCACTTT
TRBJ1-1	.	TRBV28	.	CASAGNSEAFF	TGTGCCAGCGCAGGAAATTCTGAAGCTTTCTTT
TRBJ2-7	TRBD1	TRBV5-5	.	CASSLVSGGYEQYF	TGTGCCAGCAGCTTGGTGTCAGGGGGCTACGAGCAGTACTTC
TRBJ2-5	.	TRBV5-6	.	CASSFNGPRGSQYF	TGTGCCAGCAGCTTTAATGGGCCCCGGGGTTCCCAGTACTTC
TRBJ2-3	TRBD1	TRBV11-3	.	CASSKGTVTSTDTQYF	TGTGCCAGCAGCAAAGGGACAGTCACTAGCACAGATACGCAGTATTTT
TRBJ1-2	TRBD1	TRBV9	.	CASSETGDGTYGYTF	TGTGCCAGCAGCGAAACAGGGGATGGAACCTATGGCTACACCTTC
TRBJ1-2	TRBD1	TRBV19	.	CASSIEQGRSYGYTF	TGTGCCAGTAGTATAGAACAGGGGAGATCCTATGGCTACACCTTC
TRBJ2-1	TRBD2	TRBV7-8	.	CASSERGRYNEQFF	TGTGCCAGCTCCGAGCGGGGGAGATACAATGAGCAGTTCTTC
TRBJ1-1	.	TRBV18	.	CASSPRERSEAFF	TGTGCCAGCTCACCCAGGGAACGATCTGAAGCTTTCTTT
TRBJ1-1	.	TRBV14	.	CASSPQRTVLNTEAFF	TGTGCCAGCAGCCCCCAGCGGACAGTGCTGAACACTGAAGCTTTCTTT
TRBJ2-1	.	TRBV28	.	CASSPGAYNEQFF	TGTGCCAGCAGTCCCGGGGCATACAATGAGCAGTTCTTC
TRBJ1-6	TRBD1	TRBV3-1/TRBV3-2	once	CASSQGQGGSPLHF	TGTGCCAGCAGCCAGGGACAGGGTGGGTCACCCCTCCACTTT
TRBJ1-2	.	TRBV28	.	CASSLMRENYGYTF	TGTGCCAGCAGTTTAATGAGGGAGAACTATGGCTACACCTTC
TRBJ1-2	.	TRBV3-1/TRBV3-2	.	CASSQQHYGYTF	TGTGCCAGCAGCCAACAACACTATGGCTACACCTTC